The rows below give T cell receptor beta chains drawn from one sample of a study of early T cells in non-severe SARS-CoV-2 infection. TCRdb re-analysed the 5' RACE reads in MiXCR, keeping a single row per CDR3 protein. Seen here are roughly 43,000 distinct CDR3 sequences, 20% to 25% observed once, and the top ten hold about 4.7%. This specimen was whole blood, taken at baseline. These receptors came from an adult who was a healthcare worker with PCR-confirmed SARS-CoV-2 infection or an uninfected control (not recorded which). CDR3s include the opening cysteine and the closing phenylalanine or tryptophan. D genes are given only for firm matches. Clone size appears in some rows only: once, few, many, or a class for an expanded clone.

D: -
size: few
J: TRBJ2-5
V: TRBV27
DNA: TGTGCCAGCAGTTTAAATTGGGGCAACCAAGAGACCCAGTACTTC
CDR3: CASSLNWGNQETQYF

D: -
size: -
J: TRBJ1-6
V: TRBV20-1
DNA: TGCAGTGCTAGAGAAACAGGGCAAAATTCACCCCTCCACTTT
CDR3: CSARETGQNSPLHF

D: TRBD2
size: few
J: TRBJ2-5
V: TRBV6-2/TRBV6-3
DNA: TGTGCCAGCGGCGAGAGGCCTAGCGGGACCCAGTACTTC
CDR3: CASGERPSGTQYF

D: TRBD2
size: -
J: TRBJ2-7
V: TRBV3-1
DNA: TGTGCCAGCAGCTCCAGACTAGCGGGCGGCGTAAGCGAGCAGTACTTC
CDR3: CASSSRLAGGVSEQYF

D: -
size: -
J: TRBJ1-6
V: TRBV2
DNA: TGTGCCAGCACAGGGAGCTCCTATAATTCACCCCTCCACTTT
CDR3: CASTGSSYNSPLHF

D: -
size: -
J: TRBJ1-2
V: TRBV29-1
DNA: TGCAGCGTTGGACTTGGAACGCGGGACTGGTCTGATTATGGCTACACCTTC
CDR3: CSVGLGTRDWSDYGYTF

D: -
size: -
J: TRBJ1-1
V: TRBV28
DNA: TGTGCCAGCAGTTTATTAAGAAACCCAAGACAAGCTTTCTTT
CDR3: CASSLLRNPRQAFF

D: TRBD1
size: -
J: TRBJ1-6
V: TRBV13
DNA: TGTGCCAGCAGCTTCCCACAGGGGGCGACGTATAATTCACCCCTCCACTTT
CDR3: CASSFPQGATYNSPLHF

D: -
size: -
J: TRBJ1-1
V: TRBV7-9
DNA: TGTGCCAGCACCTTCCAGGGAAACATGAACACTGAAGCTTTCTTT
CDR3: CASTFQGNMNTEAFF

D: -
size: -
J: TRBJ2-7
V: TRBV15
DNA: TGTGCCACCAGCAGAGAGTTAGACTACGAGCAGTACTTC
CDR3: CATSRELDYEQYF

D: TRBD1
size: -
J: TRBJ2-7
V: TRBV6-5
DNA: TGTGCCAGCAGCCCCGATACAGGGGGCCGCTACGAGCAGTACTTC
CDR3: CASSPDTGGRYEQYF

D: TRBD1
size: -
J: TRBJ2-3
V: TRBV9
DNA: TGTGCCAGCAGCGTAAGGGGGCGTACAGATACGCAGTATTTT
CDR3: CASSVRGRTDTQYF

D: TRBD2
size: -
J: TRBJ2-4
V: TRBV3-1
DNA: TGTGCCAGCAGCCAAGTGACGGGGGGGCTTGGAAACATTCAGTACTTC
CDR3: CASSQVTGGLGNIQYF

D: -
size: few
J: TRBJ1-2
V: TRBV4-1
DNA: TGCGCCAGCAGCCAACGACAGTTTTTTGGCTATGGCTACACCTTC
CDR3: CASSQRQFFGYGYTF

D: -
size: few
J: TRBJ2-7
V: TRBV18
DNA: TGTGCCAGCTCATCGGACAGGGAGGGGGAGCAGTACTTC
CDR3: CASSSDREGEQYF

D: TRBD2
size: -
J: TRBJ2-1
V: TRBV20-1
DNA: TGCAGTGCTGGGATAGCGGGTTACTCCTACAATGAGCAGTTCTTC
CDR3: CSAGIAGYSYNEQFF

D: -
size: -
J: TRBJ2-7
V: TRBV7-6
DNA: TGTGCCAGCAGCTTAGGGACAGGAGGGACCTACGAGCAGTACTTC
CDR3: CASSLGTGGTYEQYF

D: -
size: -
J: TRBJ2-3
V: TRBV10-3
DNA: TGTGCCATCAGTGAGGCAGATACGCAGTATTTT
CDR3: CAISEADTQYF

D: -
size: -
J: TRBJ2-3
V: TRBV2
DNA: TGTGCCAGCAGAGACGATACAGATACGCAGTATTTT
CDR3: CASRDDTDTQYF

D: -
size: -
J: TRBJ1-6
V: TRBV6-5
DNA: TGTGCCAGCAGCCCCGGTAGGGTTGATGTTAATTCACCCCTCCACTTT
CDR3: CASSPGRVDVNSPLHF

D: -
size: -
J: TRBJ1-1
V: TRBV10-2
DNA: TGCGCCAGCAGGGGCACTGCCGTTTCTATCGAAGCTTTCTTT
CDR3: CASRGTAVSIEAFF

D: -
size: few
J: TRBJ2-3
V: TRBV11-2
DNA: TGTGCCAGCAGCTTAGACGGGAAACCCACAGATACGCAGTATTTT
CDR3: CASSLDGKPTDTQYF

D: -
size: once
J: TRBJ1-1
V: TRBV7-9
DNA: TGTGCCAGCAGCGCGGGACGTGGATTGAACACTGAAGCTTTCTTT
CDR3: CASSAGRGLNTEAFF

D: -
size: -
J: TRBJ1-4
V: TRBV4-2
DNA: TGTGTCAGCAGCCCCGGACAGACAGACTTTGAAAAACTGTTTTTT
CDR3: CVSSPGQTDFEKLFF

D: -
size: -
J: TRBJ2-2
V: TRBV28
DNA: TGTGCCAGCAGTTTGCCGACAGTGAACACCGGGGAGCTGTTTTTT
CDR3: CASSLPTVNTGELFF

D: -
size: few
J: TRBJ2-2
V: TRBV20-1
DNA: TGCAGTGCAAGGGACCCGCGAGGGGCCGGGGAGCTGTTTTTT
CDR3: CSARDPRGAGELFF

D: TRBD1
size: -
J: TRBJ2-7
V: TRBV6-5
DNA: TGTGCCAGCAGTTACAGGGGGCAGGGCGAGCAGTACTTC
CDR3: CASSYRGQGEQYF

D: TRBD1
size: -
J: TRBJ1-2
V: TRBV20-1
DNA: TGCAGTGCTAAAACGACAGGGGCTAGCTATGGCTACACCTTC
CDR3: CSAKTTGASYGYTF

D: -
size: -
J: TRBJ1-6
V: TRBV12-3/TRBV12-4
DNA: TGTGCCAGCAGTAGGCGGACAATCGGGGGATATAATTCACCCCTCCACTTT
CDR3: CASSRRTIGGYNSPLHF

D: -
size: few
J: TRBJ2-7
V: TRBV7-2
DNA: TGTGCCAGCAGCCCGCGGGACGTAGTGAGGGCCTACGAGCAGTACTTC
CDR3: CASSPRDVVRAYEQYF

D: TRBD2
size: -
J: TRBJ2-3
V: TRBV10-2
DNA: TGCGCCAGCAGTGGACTAGCGGGGGAGTCAGATACGCAGTATTTT
CDR3: CASSGLAGESDTQYF

D: TRBD1
size: -
J: TRBJ2-2
V: TRBV12-3/TRBV12-4
DNA: TGTGCCAGCAGTTTAGGGACAGGGGTTTTGACCGGGGAGCTGTTTTTT
CDR3: CASSLGTGVLTGELFF

D: -
size: -
J: TRBJ1-2
V: TRBV12-3/TRBV12-4
DNA: TGTGCCAGCGGGACGGGAGCTAACTATGGCTACACCTTC
CDR3: CASGTGANYGYTF

D: TRBD1
size: medium-sized
J: TRBJ1-2
V: TRBV20-1
DNA: TGCAGTGCTAGGCCCCTTGGGACAGGGGGCTGGAATGGCTACACCTTC
CDR3: CSARPLGTGGWNGYTF

D: -
size: medium-sized
J: TRBJ2-5
V: TRBV5-1
DNA: TGCGCCAGCAGCCCCTGGACAGTCCCGTCCCAAGAGACCCAGTACTTC
CDR3: CASSPWTVPSQETQYF

D: TRBD1
size: few
J: TRBJ1-4
V: TRBV6-5
DNA: TGTGCCAGCAGTTACGGACAGGGAGTTAATGAAAAACTGTTTTTT
CDR3: CASSYGQGVNEKLFF

D: -
size: few
J: TRBJ1-3
V: TRBV12-3/TRBV12-4
DNA: TGTGCCAGCAGTTTCGGCCCCTCTGGAAACACCATATATTTT
CDR3: CASSFGPSGNTIYF

D: -
size: few
J: TRBJ1-2
V: TRBV6-5
DNA: TGTGCCAGCAGTCGGGGACGCCCCGGGATGGGTGGCTACACCTTC
CDR3: CASSRGRPGMGGYTF

D: -
size: -
J: TRBJ1-2
V: TRBV30
DNA: TGTGCCTGGAGGGGACCGGGACTTTTAGGCTACACCTTC
CDR3: CAWRGPGLLGYTF

D: -
size: -
J: TRBJ2-3
V: TRBV15
DNA: TGTGCCACCAGTACCGGGATTTCCCTTAGCACAGATACGCAGTATTTT
CDR3: CATSTGISLSTDTQYF

D: TRBD1
size: -
J: TRBJ1-1
V: TRBV5-4
DNA: TGTGCCAGCAGCAGGGACAGGGATGGCACTGAAGCTTTCTTT
CDR3: CASSRDRDGTEAFF

D: TRBD1
size: -
J: TRBJ2-7
V: TRBV4-1
DNA: TGCGCCAGCAGCCAAGAACCGGGACAGGCAACCTACGAGCAGTACTTC
CDR3: CASSQEPGQATYEQYF

D: TRBD1
size: few
J: TRBJ2-5
V: TRBV10-2
DNA: TGCGCCAGCAGAGCCGAGGACAGGGACGAGGAGACCCAGTACTTC
CDR3: CASRAEDRDEETQYF

D: TRBD1
size: -
J: TRBJ1-6
V: TRBV29-1
DNA: TGCAGCGTTCGGACAGGGGGGAATTCACCCCTCCACTTT
CDR3: CSVRTGGNSPLHF

D: TRBD1
size: many
J: TRBJ2-2
V: TRBV20-1
DNA: TGCAGTGCTCGCCCCCCGACAGGGGAAAGCGGGGAGCTGTTTTTT
CDR3: CSARPPTGESGELFF

D: -
size: few
J: TRBJ2-3
V: TRBV6-2/TRBV6-3
DNA: TGTGCCAGCAGCCTCCGGGACTTAGCCCATTTT
CDR3: CASSLRDLAHF

D: TRBD1
size: -
J: TRBJ2-7
V: TRBV6-5
DNA: TGTGCCAGCAGTGGGCCCGGGACAGGGGGGGCCTACGAGCAGTACTTC
CDR3: CASSGPGTGGAYEQYF

D: TRBD1
size: -
J: TRBJ1-2
V: TRBV27
DNA: TGTGCCAGCAGTTTAGACGACAGGGCTTATGGCTACACCTTC
CDR3: CASSLDDRAYGYTF

D: TRBD1
size: -
J: TRBJ2-7
V: TRBV7-9
DNA: TGTGCCAGCAGCTCCCGGGACAGGGGATACGAGCAGTACTTC
CDR3: CASSSRDRGYEQYF

D: TRBD1
size: medium-sized
J: TRBJ2-5
V: TRBV12-5
DNA: TGTGCTAGTGGCCCGGGACAGGGGGCCCGAGAGACCCAGTACTTC
CDR3: CASGPGQGARETQYF

D: -
size: few
J: TRBJ2-7
V: TRBV2
DNA: TGTGCCAGCAGTGACAACAGGGGAGGCAGCCAGTACTTC
CDR3: CASSDNRGGSQYF

D: -
size: -
J: TRBJ1-1
V: TRBV10-2
DNA: TGCGCCAGCAGGGCGACGGGGAACACTGAAGCTTTCTTT
CDR3: CASRATGNTEAFF

D: -
size: -
J: TRBJ2-4
V: TRBV29-1
DNA: TGCAGCGTTGAGGAGGGACGAGACAAAAACATTCAGTACTTC
CDR3: CSVEEGRDKNIQYF

D: -
size: -
J: TRBJ2-5
V: TRBV6-2/TRBV6-3
DNA: TGTGCCAGCAGCCTCCCCCCCTCCGCCGAGACCCAGTACTTC
CDR3: CASSLPPSAETQYF

D: -
size: -
J: TRBJ2-3
V: TRBV12-3/TRBV12-4
DNA: TGTGCCAGCAGCCGAAGCTCGAGCGATACGCAGTATTTT
CDR3: CASSRSSSDTQYF

D: -
size: medium-sized
J: TRBJ2-7
V: TRBV4-3
DNA: TGCGCCAGCAGCCAAGATAGGGGGGGCCCCTACGAGCAGTACTTC
CDR3: CASSQDRGGPYEQYF

D: -
size: -
J: TRBJ2-7
V: TRBV5-6
DNA: TGTGCCAGCAGCTTGAAGGGGAAATACCGCAGCTCCTACGAGCAGTACTTC
CDR3: CASSLKGKYRSSYEQYF